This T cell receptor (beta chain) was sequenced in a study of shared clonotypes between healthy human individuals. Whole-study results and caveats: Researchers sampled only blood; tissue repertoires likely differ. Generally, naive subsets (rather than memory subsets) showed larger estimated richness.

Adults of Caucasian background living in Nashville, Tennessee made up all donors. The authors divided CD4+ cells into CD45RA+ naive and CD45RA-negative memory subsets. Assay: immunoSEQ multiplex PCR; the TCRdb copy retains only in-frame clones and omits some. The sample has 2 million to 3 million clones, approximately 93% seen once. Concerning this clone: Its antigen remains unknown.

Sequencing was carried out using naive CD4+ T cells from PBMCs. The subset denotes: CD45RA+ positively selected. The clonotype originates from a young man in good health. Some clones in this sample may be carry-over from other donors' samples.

CDR3 sequence reads: CASRMPPDTGPDTQYF. The CDR3 coding sequence is TGCGCCAGCAGAATGCCCCCTGACACAGGGCCAGATACGCAGTATTTT. The rearrangement uses TRBV5-1 and TRBJ2-3, with D perhaps matching TRBD1 (6 bases). This CDR3 comprises 16 residues. CDR1 and CDR2 (germline): SGHRS, YFSETQ. The ends were cut back, 5 bases at V and 4 bases at J, with 20 bases in the middle.